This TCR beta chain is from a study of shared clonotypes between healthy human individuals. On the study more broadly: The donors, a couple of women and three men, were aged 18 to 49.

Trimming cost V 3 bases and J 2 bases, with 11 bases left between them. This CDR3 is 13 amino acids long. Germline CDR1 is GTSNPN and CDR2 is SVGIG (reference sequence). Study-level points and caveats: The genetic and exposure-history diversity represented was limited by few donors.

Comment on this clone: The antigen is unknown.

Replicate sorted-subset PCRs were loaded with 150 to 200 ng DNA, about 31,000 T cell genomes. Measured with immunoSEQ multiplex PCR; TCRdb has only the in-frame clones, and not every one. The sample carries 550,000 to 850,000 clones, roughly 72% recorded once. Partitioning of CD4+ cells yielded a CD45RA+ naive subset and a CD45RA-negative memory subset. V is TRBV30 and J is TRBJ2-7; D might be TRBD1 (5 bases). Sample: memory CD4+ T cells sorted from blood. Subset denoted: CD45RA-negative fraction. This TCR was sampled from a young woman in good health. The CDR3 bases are TGTGCCTGGAGCAGGGAACCCGCCTACGAGCAGTACTTC. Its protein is CAWSREPAYEQYF.